This T cell receptor beta chain is from a study of radiotherapy plus CTLA-4 blockade in lung cancer. Study at large: Objective response was observed in roughly 20% of patients, and disease control in approximately 33%.

This clone has a handful of counts. Its antigen is currently unknown. Assay: immunoSEQ multiplex PCR; the TCRdb copy retains only in-frame clones and omits some. The profile shows roughly 66,000 clones, about 83% of them singletons. In chemo-refractory metastatic non-small-cell lung cancer, patients got ipilimumab CTLA-4 blockade together with focal radiation. Points from the study as a whole: Increased serum interferon-beta after radiation also reportedly predicted response strongly. In blood, TCR clones derived from the tumor expanded after radiotherapy plus ipilimumab.

This sample comprised peripheral blood, obtained from a patient treated with radiotherapy plus ipilimumab. The clonotype comes from a human donor with non-small cell lung cancer who had a partial response to radiotherapy plus ipilimumab.

This chain's CDR3 is CASSFPTGVAGELFF. Here the CDR3 DNA reads TGTGCCAGCAGCTTTCCGACGGGAGTCGCCGGGGAGCTGTTTTTT. The chain employs TRBV5-4 and TRBJ2-2; D perhaps matches TRBD2 (6 bases). The germline V gene encodes CDR1 SGHNT and CDR2 YYREEE (reference sequence). Between the trimmed V and J ends, which lost 2 bases and 6 bases, there was a span of 14 bases. CDR3 length: 15 residues.